This TCR beta chain stems from a study of shared clonotypes between healthy human individuals. The authors loaded 200 ng DNA, 30,000 to 35,000 T cell genomes, into sorted-subset replicate PCRs. Clones were read by immunoSEQ multiplex PCR, and TCRdb kept only the in-frame ones, dropping some. The sample lists hundreds of thousands of clones, 55% to 85% occurring once. Germline CDR1 reads MNHNY; CDR2 reads SVGAGI (reference sequence). The CDR3 has 14 amino acids. Deletions cut 8 bases from V and 3 bases from J, with 14 bases between. The V call is TRBV6-6, the J call TRBJ2-1; possibly TRBD1 or TRBD2 for D (5 bases each). Sequences were obtained from memory CD4+ T cells sorted from blood. The subset was: CD45RA-negative fraction. The receptor was isolated from a young woman in good health. CDR3 coding DNA: TGTGCCAGCGGGGGTGCGCGCAGCTACAATGAGCAGTTCTTC. This translates into CASGGARSYNEQFF.